The clone carrying this T cell receptor (beta chain) was counted once. The target antigen is unknown. It was with random hexamers that 0.5 to 1 ug RNA was reverse transcribed. TCR beta CDR3 was amplified by immunoSEQ covering 54 Vbeta and 13 Jbeta. A single record per CDR3 protein comes from TCRdb applying MiXCR to the immunoSEQ multiplex PCR reads. The data contain almost 450,000 distinct CDR3 sequences, 85% of them singletons. TCR beta was sequenced from blood CD8+ and CD4+ T cells. The entry originates in a study of CD8 T cells in Susac syndrome. Overall study findings and caveats: Only a relatively small number of individuals were included in the TCR sequencing and HLA analysis.

Trimming took 7 bases from V and 6 from J; bases not matched to a gene: 4. This CDR3 comprises 13 residues. Germline CDR1 LNHDA, CDR2 SQIVND (reference sequence). The TCR originated in a human donor with multiple sclerosis. The rearrangement uses TRBV19 and TRBJ2-1, with 9 bases aligning to TRBD2. The sequenced material came from CD8+ T cells from PBMCs. The chain's CDR3 is CASTRGGPNEQFF. DNA for the CDR3: TGTGCCAGTACGCGGGGGGGCCCCAATGAGCAGTTCTTC.